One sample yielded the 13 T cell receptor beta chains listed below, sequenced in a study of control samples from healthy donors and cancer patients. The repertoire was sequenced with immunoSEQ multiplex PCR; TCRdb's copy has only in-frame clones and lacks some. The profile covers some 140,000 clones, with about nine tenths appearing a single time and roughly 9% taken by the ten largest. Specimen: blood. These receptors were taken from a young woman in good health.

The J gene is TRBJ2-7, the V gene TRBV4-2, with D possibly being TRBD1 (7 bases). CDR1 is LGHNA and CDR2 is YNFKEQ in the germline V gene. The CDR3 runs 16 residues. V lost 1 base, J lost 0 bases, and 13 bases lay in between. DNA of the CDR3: TGTGCCAGCAGCCAAGGGACCAGGGGGGCCTCCTACGAGCAGTACTTC. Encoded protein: CASSQGTRGASYEQYF.

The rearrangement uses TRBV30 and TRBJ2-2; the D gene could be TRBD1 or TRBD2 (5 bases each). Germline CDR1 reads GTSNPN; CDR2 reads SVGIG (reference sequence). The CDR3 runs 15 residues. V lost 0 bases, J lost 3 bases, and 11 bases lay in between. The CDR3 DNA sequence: TGTGCCTGGAGTGTTGGGCAGGGAGACACCGGGGAGCTGTTTTTT. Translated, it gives CAWSVGQGDTGELFF.

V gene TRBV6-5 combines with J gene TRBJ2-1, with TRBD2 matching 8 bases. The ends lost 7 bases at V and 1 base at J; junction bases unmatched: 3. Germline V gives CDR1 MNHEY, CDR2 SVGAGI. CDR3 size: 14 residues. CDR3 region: CASIASGSYNEQFF. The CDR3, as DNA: TGTGCCAGCATAGCTAGCGGGTCCTACAATGAGCAGTTCTTC.

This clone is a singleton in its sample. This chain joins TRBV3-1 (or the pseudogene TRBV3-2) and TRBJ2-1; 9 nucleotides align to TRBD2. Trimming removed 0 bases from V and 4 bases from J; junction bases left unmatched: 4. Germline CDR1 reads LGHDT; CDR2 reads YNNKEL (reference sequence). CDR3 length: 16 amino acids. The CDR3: CASSQDLAGGYNEQFF. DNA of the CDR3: TGTGCCAGCAGCCAAGATTTGGCGGGAGGGTACAATGAGCAGTTCTTC.

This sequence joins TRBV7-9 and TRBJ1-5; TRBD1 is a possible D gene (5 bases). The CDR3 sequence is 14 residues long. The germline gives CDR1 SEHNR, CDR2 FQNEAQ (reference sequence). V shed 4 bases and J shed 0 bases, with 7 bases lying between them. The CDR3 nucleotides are TGTGCCAGCAGCTCCCAGGGTAGCAATCAGCCCCAGCATTTT. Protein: CASSSQGSNQPQHF.

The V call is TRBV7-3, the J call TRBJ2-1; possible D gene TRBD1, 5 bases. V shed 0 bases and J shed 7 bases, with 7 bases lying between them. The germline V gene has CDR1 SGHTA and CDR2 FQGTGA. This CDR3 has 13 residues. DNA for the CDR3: TGTGCCAGCAGCTTAACCAGGGAAAATGAGCAGTTCTTC. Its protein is CASSLTRENEQFF.

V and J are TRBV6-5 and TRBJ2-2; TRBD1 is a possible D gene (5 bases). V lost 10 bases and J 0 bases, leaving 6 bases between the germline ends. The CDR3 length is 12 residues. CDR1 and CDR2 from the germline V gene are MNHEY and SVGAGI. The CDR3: CATTANTGELFF. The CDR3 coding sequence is TGTGCCACGACAGCGAACACCGGGGAGCTGTTTTTT.

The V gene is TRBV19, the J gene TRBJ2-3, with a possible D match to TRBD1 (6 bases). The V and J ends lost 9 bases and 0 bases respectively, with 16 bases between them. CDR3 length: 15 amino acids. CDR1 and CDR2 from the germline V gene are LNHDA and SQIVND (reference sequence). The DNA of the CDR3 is TGTGCCAGCCAACTTGGGGGCCCGAGCACAGATACGCAGTATTTT. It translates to CASQLGGPSTDTQYF.

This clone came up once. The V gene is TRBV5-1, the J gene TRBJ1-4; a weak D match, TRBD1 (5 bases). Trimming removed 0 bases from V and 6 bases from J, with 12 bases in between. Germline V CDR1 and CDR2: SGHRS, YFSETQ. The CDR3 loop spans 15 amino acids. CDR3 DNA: TGCGCCAGCAGCTTGGTCAATGCGGGGGATGAAAAACTGTTTTTT. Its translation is CASSLVNAGDEKLFF.

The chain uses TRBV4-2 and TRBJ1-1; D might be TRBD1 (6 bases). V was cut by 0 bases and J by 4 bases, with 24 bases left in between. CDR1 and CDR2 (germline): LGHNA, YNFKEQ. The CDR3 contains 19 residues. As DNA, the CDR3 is TGTGCCAGCAGCCAAGAACAAGGCAGGGGCGCGGCAAGGAGCACTGAAGCTTTCTTT. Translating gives CASSQEQGRGAARSTEAFF.

The CDR3: CASSGRLAGGPIEAFF. The CDR3 nucleotides read TGTGCCAGCAGTGGGAGGTTAGCGGGAGGGCCGATCGAGGCGTTCTTC. The chain joins TRBV2 to TRBJ2-1; 11 positions match TRBD2. Germline assignment: CDR1 SNHLY and CDR2 FYNNEI. The CDR3 runs to 16 residues. The V segment lost 4 bases and the J segment 15 bases; nucleotides outside the gene matches: 17.

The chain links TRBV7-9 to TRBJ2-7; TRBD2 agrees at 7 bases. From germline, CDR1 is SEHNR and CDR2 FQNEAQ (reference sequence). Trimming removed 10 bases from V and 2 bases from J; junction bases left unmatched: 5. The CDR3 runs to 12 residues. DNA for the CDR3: TGTGCCAACCAGACTAGCACCTACGAGCAGTACTTC. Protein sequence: CANQTSTYEQYF.

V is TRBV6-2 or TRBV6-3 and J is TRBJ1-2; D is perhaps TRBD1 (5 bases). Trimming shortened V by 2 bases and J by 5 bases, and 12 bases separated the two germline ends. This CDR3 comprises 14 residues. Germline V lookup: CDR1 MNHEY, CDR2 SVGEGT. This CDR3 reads CASSYGGAGYGYTF. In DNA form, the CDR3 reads TGTGCCAGCAGTTACGGAGGGGCAGGGTATGGCTACACCTTC.